This T cell receptor (beta chain) is drawn from a study of cytomegalovirus exposure and HLA in healthy donors. Study-level findings and limits: Immune exposure was documented only through CMV serostatus. Previously analyzed data showed that most TCR beta V segments were productive at a frequency of about 87% or about 30%. Some public TCRs appeared in many individuals, while most sequences were rare. Follow-up analysis found HLA locus-dependent TCR association rates, highest for DRB1 and lowest for HLA-C.

It was with 60 Vbeta and 13 Jbeta primers that the PCR ran. Only in-frame clones appear in the TCRdb table, and some are missing; sequencing was by immunoSEQ multiplex PCR. The sample shows 150,000 or so clones, approximately 80% of them seen only once. V lost 0 bases and J lost 17; bases outside the gene matches: 10. Germline V gene data show CDR1 as MGHRA and CDR2 as YSYEKL. The CDR3 covers 14 residues. As to this clone: Antigen specificity is unknown.

The gene calls are TRBV4-1 and TRBJ1-6, with 7 nucleotides matching TRBD1. The TCR originated in a man aged 45-65 years in good health and CMV-seropositive. Source material: PBMCs. The CDR3 region has the DNA TGCGCCAGCAGCCAAGACGACAGGGATAAACGTTTCCACTTT. Translation: CASSQDDRDKRFHF.